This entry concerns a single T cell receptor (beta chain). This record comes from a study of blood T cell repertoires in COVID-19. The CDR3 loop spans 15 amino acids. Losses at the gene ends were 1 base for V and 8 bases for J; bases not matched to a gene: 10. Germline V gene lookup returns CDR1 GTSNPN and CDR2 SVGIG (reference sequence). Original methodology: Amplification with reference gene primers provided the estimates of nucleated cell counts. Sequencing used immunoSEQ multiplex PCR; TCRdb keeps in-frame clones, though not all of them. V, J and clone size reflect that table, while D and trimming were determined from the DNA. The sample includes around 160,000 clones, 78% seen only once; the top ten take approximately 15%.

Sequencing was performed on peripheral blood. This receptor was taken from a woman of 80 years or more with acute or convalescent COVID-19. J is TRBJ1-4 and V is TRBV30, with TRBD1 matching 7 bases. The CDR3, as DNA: TGTGCCTGGAGTGGCAGGGGGGCTGTTGGAGAAAAACTGTTTTTT. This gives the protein CAWSGRGAVGEKLFF.